What follows describes a single T cell receptor (beta chain). The authors ran a second PCR of roughly 6 to 12 cycles using a sample-barcoded 5' primer and a J-beta primer mix. One entry per CDR3 protein results from TCRdb running MiXCR on the 5' RACE reads. The sample consists of hundreds of thousands of distinct CDR3 sequences, roughly 60% of them appearing once. The data are from a study of blood T cells in healthy people across ages. The sample, about 9.2 milliliters of peripheral blood, was drawn from each donor. After removal of 0 bases from V and 4 bases from J, the junction contained 4 bases not matched to a gene. CDR1 is SGHRS and CDR2 is YFSETQ in the germline V gene. This CDR3 has 14 residues.

The source of this sequence is a young man in good health. Sequenced input: blood. This chain connects TRBV5-1 to TRBJ2-7, with 7 bases that match TRBD2. The CDR3 sequence is CASSLGDYLYEQYF. The CDR3 nucleotides are TGCGCCAGCAGCTTGGGGGACTACCTATACGAGCAGTACTTC.